This T cell receptor (beta chain) was identified during a study of blood T cells in healthy people across ages. Overall study results and limits: CMV status of donors was not determined, possibly confounding expanded clonotype changes.

Per germline, CDR1 SGHTA and CDR2 FQGNSA. The CDR3 contains 14 residues. Trimming stripped 5 bases from V and 7 bases from J, with 12 bases between. At least ten counts were recorded for this clonotype. Its antigen is as yet unknown. The use of a sample-barcoded 5' primer and a J-beta primer mix characterized a second PCR of roughly 6 to 11 cycles. TCRdb independently ran MiXCR on the 5' RACE reads; one entry per CDR3 protein. The sample lists hundreds of thousands of distinct CDR3 sequences; 29% were seen once. This TCR derives from a woman aged 80 or over in good health. Sequencing used blood. V gene TRBV7-2 combines with J gene TRBJ1-6, with D perhaps matching TRBD1 (6 bases). This CDR3 reads CASSRGQTNSPLHF. The CDR3 nucleotides are TGTGCCAGCAGCCGAGGACAGACGAATTCACCCCTCCACTTT.